The clone carrying this TCR beta chain was detected only a few times. The data stem from a study of T cells after yellow fever vaccination. One entry per CDR3 protein results from TCRdb running MiXCR on the 5' RACE reads. The table includes approximately 250,000 distinct CDR3 sequences, roughly 3.5% detected once. Germline CDR1 is SQVTM and CDR2 is ANQGSEA. This CDR3 has 13 amino acids. The germline V and J ends were trimmed by 0 bases and 9 bases, with 11 bases remaining between them. Sequenced here: PBMCs, sampled 15 days after the yellow fever booster vaccination. This sequence joins TRBV29-1 and TRBJ2-2, with a weak D call TRBD1 (7 bases). The TCR originated in a man between 18 and 29 years old who received the YFV17D yellow fever vaccine. CDR3 region: CSVEEEGARELFF. The DNA of the CDR3 is TGCAGCGTTGAAGAGGAGGGGGCCAGGGAGCTGTTTTTT.